These T cell receptor beta chains were read from a single sample in a study of cytomegalovirus exposure and HLA in healthy donors. Here immunoSEQ multiplex PCR was the method, and the copy in TCRdb shows in-frame clones only, minus some. The sample lists 150,000 to 200,000 clones, about two thirds occurring once. The sequencing sample was made of PBMCs. The source is a human donor in good health. Both conserved end residues are part of each CDR3. A D gene is named only where the DNA matches it firmly. Where a row states a size, it is once, few, many or the class of an expanded clone; other rows omit it.

j_gene,abundance,d_gene,v_gene,CDR3nt,CDR3aa
TRBJ1-6,-,-,TRBV5-5,TGTGCCACGGACTGGGGAAATTCACCCCTCCACTTT,CATDWGNSPLHF
TRBJ1-2,once,TRBD1,TRBV6-1,TGTGCCAGCAGCCTTAGGGACAGGAGCTATGGCTACACCTTC,CASSLRDRSYGYTF
TRBJ2-1,once,TRBD2,TRBV5-1,TGCGCCAGCAGCCCCGCGCGGGGGGTACTGAACAATGAGCAGTTCTTC,CASSPARGVLNNEQFF
TRBJ2-7,few,-,TRBV7-6,TGTGCCAGCAGCTTAAGTCCTCTGAGCTCCTACGAGCAGTACTTC,CASSLSPLSSYEQYF
TRBJ1-5,once,-,TRBV5-1,TGCGCCAGCAGCAGCCGGGGCCCAGGGGAACCCCAGCATTTT,CASSSRGPGEPQHF
TRBJ1-1,-,-,TRBV27,TGTGCCAGCAGTCCGACCCAGACAGGCGAGAACACTGAAGCTTTCTTT,CASSPTQTGENTEAFF
TRBJ2-5,-,-,TRBV4-1,TGCGCCAGCAGCCAAGATTGGAGTGACTCACAAGAGACCCAGTACTTC,CASSQDWSDSQETQYF
TRBJ2-7,-,-,TRBV12-5,TGTGCTAGTGGTTTGGTACGTATGGAGTACTACGAGCAGTACTTC,CASGLVRMEYYEQYF
TRBJ2-4,-,-,TRBV5-1,TGCGCCAGCAGCTTGGGACAGCAAAACATTCAGTACTTC,CASSLGQQNIQYF
TRBJ2-1,few,TRBD2,TRBV7-6,TGTGCCAGCAGCTTCCTAGCGGGGGGAAGTAATGAGCAGTTCTTC,CASSFLAGGSNEQFF
TRBJ2-7,-,-,TRBV7-2,TGTGCCAGCAGCCCTACAGGGTCCCTCGAGCAGTACTTC,CASSPTGSLEQYF
TRBJ1-2,few,TRBD1,TRBV11-2,TGTGCCAGCAGCTTTACAGGGGGCCTCGACTATGGCTACACCTTC,CASSFTGGLDYGYTF
TRBJ1-1,-,TRBD1,TRBV19,TGTGCCAGTAGTCCACAGGGGGCCGGGAACACTGAAGCTTTCTTT,CASSPQGAGNTEAFF
TRBJ2-7,-,TRBD1,TRBV14,TGTGCCAGCAGCCGGGACAGTTCTCCCTACGAGCAGTACTTC,CASSRDSSPYEQYF
TRBJ1-4,once,-,TRBV18,TGTGCCAGCTCACCATGGACAGCGCAGCATGAAAAACTGTTTTTT,CASSPWTAQHEKLFF
TRBJ2-3,-,TRBD2,TRBV5-1,TGCGCCAGCAGCCCCTTTAGCGGGGCCACAGATACGCAGTATTTT,CASSPFSGATDTQYF
TRBJ2-4,-,-,TRBV7-2,TGTGCCAGCAGCTTAGAGAACCGGATTCAGTACTTC,CASSLENRIQYF
TRBJ2-7,-,TRBD1,TRBV5-6,TGTGCCAGCAGCTGGGACAGGGCGCACTACGAGCAGTACTTC,CASSWDRAHYEQYF
TRBJ2-3,-,TRBD2,TRBV5-5,TGTGCCAGCAGCTTGGGGCGAGCGGGGGATGTCACAGATACGCAGTATTTT,CASSLGRAGDVTDTQYF
TRBJ1-5,-,-,TRBV12-5,TGTGCTAGTGACCCCTACAGTAGCAATCAGCCCCAGCATTTT,CASDPYSSNQPQHF
TRBJ1-1,-,-,TRBV7-8,TGTGCCAGCAGCTTAAGGCGTAGGGGTCCGCGTCAAGCTTTCTTT,CASSLRRRGPRQAFF
TRBJ1-5,-,-,TRBV28,TGTGCCAGCAGTTCACCACAGGGCCGAGGGCAGCCCCAGCATTTT,CASSSPQGRGQPQHF
TRBJ1-1,few,TRBD1,TRBV7-3,TGTGCCAGCAGCTTAACGGGACAGGGGGCAACTGAAGCTTTCTTT,CASSLTGQGATEAFF
TRBJ1-1,-,TRBD1,TRBV4-2,TGTGCCAGCAGCCAAGATGAGGCGGGACAGGGGGGTAAAGCTTTCTTT,CASSQDEAGQGGKAFF
TRBJ2-1,-,TRBD2,TRBV4-1,TGCGCCAGCAGCCAAGGACGGACTAGCGGGGGCAATGAGCAGTTCTTC,CASSQGRTSGGNEQFF
TRBJ1-1,-,-,TRBV27,TGTGCCAGCAGTTTATCGAGGAACACTGAAGCTTTCTTT,CASSLSRNTEAFF
TRBJ2-4,-,TRBD1,TRBV19,TGTGCCAGTAGTCTCAAACCGGGACAGGGCCGGAGAGACATTCAGTACTTC,CASSLKPGQGRRDIQYF
TRBJ2-5,-,TRBD2,TRBV27,TGTGCCAGCAGTTACGGACTAGCGGGGTTTGAGACCCAGTACTTC,CASSYGLAGFETQYF
TRBJ1-1,-,-,TRBV7-6,TGTGCCAGCAGCTTAGGACTGGTCACTGAAGCTTTCTTT,CASSLGLVTEAFF
TRBJ2-7,few,TRBD2,TRBV7-2,TGTGCCAGCAGCTTAGGTCTAGCGGAGTACGAGCAGTACTTC,CASSLGLAEYEQYF
TRBJ2-3,-,-,TRBV5-1,TGCGCCAGCAGCTTGGGGCTAGCCCACGCAGATACGCAGTATTTT,CASSLGLAHADTQYF
TRBJ2-5,few,TRBD1,TRBV7-6,TGTGCCAGCAGCCTCCGGACAGGAGAACAAGAGACCCAGTACTTC,CASSLRTGEQETQYF
TRBJ2-3,few,-,TRBV7-9,TGTGCCAGCAGCTTGTTGCAGGGCGGTGGTATAGATACGCAGTATTTT,CASSLLQGGGIDTQYF
TRBJ1-1,-,TRBD1,TRBV19,TGTGCCAGTAGTATCCTCACAGGGGGGGACACTGAAGCTTTCTTT,CASSILTGGDTEAFF
TRBJ2-7,-,-,TRBV6-6,TGTGCCGTAGGGGGAAACTACGAGCAGTACTTC,CAVGGNYEQYF
TRBJ1-1,-,TRBD1,TRBV6-1,TGTGCCAGCAGTGAAGCGGGACAATACAGGGGCATGGACACTGAAGCTTTCTTT,CASSEAGQYRGMDTEAFF
TRBJ1-6,-,-,TRBV7-9,TGTGCCAGCAGTCCGCAACAGAGCTCCTATAATTCACCCCTCCACTTT,CASSPQQSSYNSPLHF
TRBJ1-1,-,-,TRBV6-5,TGTGCCAGCAGTCGACAGTTTTCCAGGGTCGGAGCTTTCTTT,CASSRQFSRVGAFF
TRBJ1-1,-,TRBD1,TRBV5-4,TGTGCCAGCAGCTCATTATTGCAGGGGGGTGAAGCTTTCTTT,CASSSLLQGGEAFF
TRBJ1-6,few,TRBD1,TRBV4-1,TGCGCCAGCAGCCAAGTCCCACCACAGGGGGATAATTCACCCCTCCACTTT,CASSQVPPQGDNSPLHF
TRBJ2-7,-,TRBD1,TRBV5-5,TGTGCCAGCAGCTTGCCAGGGGGCGAGCAGTACTTC,CASSLPGGEQYF
TRBJ2-1,-,TRBD1,TRBV6-5,TGTGCCAGCAGTCTACAGGGGGCTGGGGGTGAGCAGTTCTTC,CASSLQGAGGEQFF
TRBJ1-2,-,TRBD1,TRBV6-1,TGTGCCAGCAGTGAAGACAGGACAGGGGGAAACTATGGCTACACCTTC,CASSEDRTGGNYGYTF
TRBJ1-2,few,TRBD1,TRBV19,TGTGCCAGTAGTAACAGGGGAGCTAACTATGGCTACACCTTC,CASSNRGANYGYTF
TRBJ2-5,-,-,TRBV6-4,TGTGCCAGCAGTTCTAGCCCAATGGAGACCCAGTACTTC,CASSSSPMETQYF
TRBJ1-2,-,-,TRBV19,TGTGCCAGTAGTATTTCCTCCGGGGGGATCTTAGGTGGCTACACCTTC,CASSISSGGILGGYTF
TRBJ2-5,-,TRBD2,TRBV13,TGTGCCAGCAGCCCGAGAACTAGCGGGGGGGGACAAGAGACCCAGTACTTC,CASSPRTSGGGQETQYF
TRBJ1-4,-,-,TRBV2,TGTGCCAGCAGTGAAGCTGAAGCAGCGAATGAAAAACTGTTTTTT,CASSEAEAANEKLFF
TRBJ1-6,-,-,TRBV6-5,TGTGCCAGCAGTTACGAATTCGGTACCCTCCACTTT,CASSYEFGTLHF
TRBJ1-1,-,TRBD1,TRBV7-9,TGTGCCAGCAGCCCTGGGACAGGCCTCACAGGATTATCCTTCTTT,CASSPGTGLTGLSFF
TRBJ1-4,-,TRBD1,TRBV5-6,TGTGCCAGCAGCCCCTCAACAGGGGGCAGGGGTAATGAAAAACTGTTTTTT,CASSPSTGGRGNEKLFF
TRBJ2-4,-,TRBD2,TRBV4-1,TGCGCCAGCAGCGAGCCCACTAGCGGGGGGGCCAAAAACATTCAGTACTTC,CASSEPTSGGAKNIQYF
TRBJ1-2,once,TRBD1,TRBV27,TGTGCCAGCAGCCCCGGGGACAGGGGAGGTGGCTACACCTTC,CASSPGDRGGGYTF
TRBJ2-7,-,-,TRBV27,TGTGCCAGCAGTTCAGGGGTAAACTACGAGCAGTACTTC,CASSSGVNYEQYF
TRBJ2-3,few,-,TRBV18,TGTGCCAGCTCACCACCCGGGGGAGGCACAGATACGCAGTATTTT,CASSPPGGGTDTQYF
TRBJ1-1,few,-,TRBV6-1,TGTGCCAGCAGTGGGGAGGACGTTGAAGCTTTCTTT,CASSGEDVEAFF
TRBJ2-5,-,-,TRBV5-4,TGTGCCAGCAGCTTGGCCGGGAGCTACCAAGAGACCCAGTACTTC,CASSLAGSYQETQYF